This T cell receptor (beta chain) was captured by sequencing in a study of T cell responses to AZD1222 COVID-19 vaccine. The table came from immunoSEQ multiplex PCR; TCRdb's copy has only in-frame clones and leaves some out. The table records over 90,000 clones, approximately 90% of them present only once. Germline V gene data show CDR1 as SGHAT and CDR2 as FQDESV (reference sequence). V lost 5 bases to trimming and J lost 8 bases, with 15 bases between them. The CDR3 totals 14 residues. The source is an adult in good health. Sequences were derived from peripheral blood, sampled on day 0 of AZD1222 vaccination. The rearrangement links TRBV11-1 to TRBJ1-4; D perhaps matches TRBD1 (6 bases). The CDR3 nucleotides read TGTGCCAGCAGCAGGATGGGACAAGGGGAAAAACTGTTTTTT. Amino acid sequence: CASSRMGQGEKLFF.